Listed below are T cell receptor beta chains from one sample, sequenced in a study of spatial heterogeneity in lung cancer. MiXCR, applied by TCRdb to the 5' RACE reads, yields one record per CDR3 protein. The sample has under 4,500 distinct CDR3 sequences; 6% to 9% are singletons. The sample consisted of lung tumor tissue, taken at surgery. These receptors were collected from a male donor with early-stage non-small cell lung cancer. Each CDR3 is given with its conserved first and last residue. The order of the fields is V gene, clone size, J gene, D gene, CDR3 protein, CDR3 DNA. A D gene is named only where the DNA matches it firmly. Size is omitted from some rows. Given values are once, few, many or a class for expanded clones.

>TRBV27|many|TRBJ2-7|TRBD2
CASSFFYGRAPYEQYF
TGTGCCAGCAGTTTCTTTTACGGGAGGGCCCCCTACGAGCAGTACTTC
>TRBV29-1|many|TRBJ1-4|.
CSVVGGTNEKLFF
TGCAGCGTTGTGGGAGGGACTAATGAAAAACTGTTTTTT
>TRBV28|many|TRBJ1-5|.
CASSFGVQPQHF
TGTGCCAGCAGTTTTGGGGTCCAGCCCCAGCATTTT
>TRBV4-3|.|TRBJ1-2|TRBD1
CASSQEARGDYGYTF
TGCGCCAGCAGCCAAGAGGCCAGGGGGGACTATGGCTACACCTTC
>TRBV12-3/TRBV12-4|many|TRBJ1-2|.
CASSLTSQGYGYTF
TGTGCCAGCAGTTTAACTTCCCAGGGCTATGGCTACACCTTC
>TRBV7-2|many|TRBJ2-6|TRBD1
CASSPQGTPGANVLTF
TGTGCCAGCAGCCCACAGGGGACCCCTGGGGCCAACGTCCTGACTTTC
>TRBV19|many|TRBJ1-2|TRBD1
CASSMAGTEYGYIF
TGTGCCAGTAGTATGGCAGGGACAGAATATGGCTACATCTTC
>TRBV20-1|many|TRBJ1-6|TRBD1
CSAPGQGAEGSPLHF
TGCAGTGCCCCGGGACAGGGGGCCGAGGGATCACCCCTCCACTTT
>TRBV6-5|few|TRBJ2-1|TRBD2
CASSYSIPAGTIYNEQFF
TGTGCCAGCAGTTACTCGATCCCGGCCGGGACTATCTACAATGAGCAGTTCTTC
>TRBV13|medium-sized|TRBJ1-2|TRBD1
CASSSGTGGKNYGYTF
TGTGCCAGCAGCTCCGGGACAGGGGGGAAGAACTATGGCTACACCTTC
>TRBV29-1|many|TRBJ2-1|.
CSVVTQSYNEQFF
TGCAGCGTTGTTACCCAATCCTACAATGAGCAGTTCTTC
>TRBV5-6|many|TRBJ2-5|.
CASSFDMRKETQYF
TGTGCCAGCAGCTTTGATATGAGAAAAGAGACCCAGTACTTC
>TRBV7-2|many|TRBJ2-5|TRBD2
CASRRSGGETQYF
TGTGCCAGCAGGCGTAGCGGGGGAGAGACCCAGTACTTC
>TRBV12-3/TRBV12-4|few|TRBJ2-5|.
CASSSEGLQETQYF
TGTGCCAGCAGTTCGGAGGGCTTACAAGAGACCCAGTACTTC
>TRBV7-2|many|TRBJ1-6|.
CASSYGAGTFLHF
TGTGCCAGCAGCTACGGGGCAGGAACCTTTCTCCACTTT
>TRBV15|many|TRBJ1-6|.
CATRGSYNSPLHF
TGTGCCACCAGAGGGTCCTATAATTCACCCCTCCACTTT
>TRBV6-5|many|TRBJ1-6|.
CASSHRSRNSPLHF
TGTGCCAGCAGCCACAGAAGTCGGAATTCACCCCTCCACTTT
>TRBV7-2|medium-sized|TRBJ1-5|TRBD1
CASSLGGTGSQPQHF
TGTGCCAGCAGCTTAGGAGGGACAGGGAGTCAGCCCCAGCATTTT
>TRBV20-1|few|TRBJ2-7|TRBD2
CSARGLTGTSGGTYEQYF
TGCAGTGCTAGAGGCCTAACCGGGACTAGCGGGGGTACCTACGAGCAGTACTTC
>TRBV7-2|medium-sized|TRBJ1-1|TRBD1
CASSRTGGTTEAFF
TGTGCCAGCAGCCGTACAGGGGGTACCACTGAAGCTTTCTTT
>TRBV7-2|many|TRBJ1-5|TRBD1
CASSLRTGRGQPQHF
TGTGCCAGCAGCCTACGGACAGGGCGGGGTCAGCCCCAGCATTTT
>TRBV7-2|many|TRBJ2-2|.
CASSLLMANTGELFF
TGTGCCAGCAGCTTGCTGATGGCGAACACCGGGGAGCTGTTTTTT
>TRBV28|medium-sized|TRBJ1-2|TRBD1
CASSLSPGAGGYGYTF
TGTGCCAGCAGTTTATCCCCAGGTGCAGGGGGCTATGGCTACACCTTC
>TRBV6-5|medium-sized|TRBJ2-7|.
CASRSGVAGSYEQYF
TGTGCCAGCAGGTCAGGGGTGGCGGGGTCCTACGAGCAGTACTTC
>TRBV28|medium-sized|TRBJ2-3|TRBD2
CASVGGGEADTQYF
TGTGCCAGCGTTGGGGGAGGGGAGGCAGATACGCAGTATTTT
>TRBV4-3|.|TRBJ2-7|.
CASSQGDTQGGEQYF
TGCGCCAGCAGCCAAGGCGACACTCAAGGGGGTGAGCAGTACTTC
>TRBV2|medium-sized|TRBJ1-4|.
CASNGQPNEKLFF
TGTGCCAGCAATGGCCAGCCTAATGAAAAACTGTTTTTT
>TRBV28|medium-sized|TRBJ2-5|.
CASSFPRTLKETQYF
TGTGCCAGCAGTTTCCCCAGGACCCTGAAAGAGACCCAGTACTTC
>TRBV6-6|many|TRBJ1-1|.
CASSWTFTEAFF
TGTGCCAGCAGTTGGACATTCACTGAAGCTTTCTTT
>TRBV6-5|many|TRBJ1-2|TRBD1
CASSYGQGAGGYTF
TGTGCCAGCAGTTACGGTCAGGGGGCAGGTGGCTACACCTTC
>TRBV4-3|.|TRBJ2-5|TRBD1
CASSGAGGTQYF
TGCGCCAGCAGCGGTGCAGGGGGGACCCAGTACTTC
>TRBV3-1|medium-sized|TRBJ1-2|TRBD1
CASSGGWTGGNGYTF
TGTGCCAGCAGTGGCGGGTGGACAGGGGGCAATGGCTACACCTTC
>TRBV27|medium-sized|TRBJ2-5|TRBD2
CASRASGGQETQYF
TGTGCCAGCAGAGCCAGCGGGGGCCAAGAGACCCAGTACTTC
>TRBV18|.|TRBJ1-3|.
CASSPAPISSGNTIYF
TGTGCCAGCTCACCAGCGCCGATCTCCTCTGGAAACACCATATATTTT
>TRBV30|many|TRBJ2-3|TRBD2
CAWSASGGAVDTQYF
TGTGCCTGGAGTGCTAGCGGGGGGGCCGTCGATACGCAGTATTTT
>TRBV2|medium-sized|TRBJ1-5|.
CASRGEDQPQHF
TGTGCCAGCAGGGGGGAGGATCAGCCCCAGCATTTT
>TRBV25-1|many|TRBJ1-5|.
CASSEYKLRTDSNQPQHF
TGTGCCAGCAGTGAATACAAGCTTCGGACAGATAGCAATCAGCCCCAGCATTTT
>TRBV23-1|many|TRBJ2-5|TRBD2
CASSQSEGTKGTQYF
TGCGCCAGCAGTCAATCGGAGGGGACTAAAGGGACCCAGTACTTC
>TRBV11-2|medium-sized|TRBJ2-2|.
CASSLGVILGNTGELFF
TGTGCCAGCAGCTTAGGCGTCATCCTGGGGAACACCGGGGAGCTGTTTTTT
>TRBV12-3/TRBV12-4|many|TRBJ2-1|.
CASSPMEIRNEQFF
TGTGCCAGCAGCCCAATGGAAATCAGGAATGAGCAGTTCTTC
>TRBV28|many|TRBJ1-1|TRBD1
CASSFPRGTAFSEAFF
TGTGCCAGCAGTTTCCCGCGGGGGACAGCGTTCTCTGAAGCTTTCTTT